Below, 23 T cell receptor beta chains from the same sample are listed, as sequenced in a study of vaccination and CD4 T cells after COVID-19. Treatment noted: roughly 10-day PBMC culture with coronavirus spike peptide pools or control peptides (ViraFEST assay). These receptors' antigens are unknown. The Oncomine TCR Beta short-read assay sequenced DNA from cultured CD4+ T cells. TCRdb re-called the PCR reads with MiXCR, one entry per CDR3 protein. The repertoire includes over 10,000 distinct CDR3 sequences, about two fifths of them detected once, and roughly 9.8% sits in the top ten. The starting material was CD4+ T cells from blood, cultured in vitro, obtained after SARS-CoV-2 vaccination. The receptors originated from a human donor who had recovered from COVID-19.

With respect to this clonotype: The junction does not match germline at one end; this may be a read error. The chain combines TRBV7-8 with TRBJ1-5; 9 bases agree with TRBD1. The CDR3 consists of 16 residues. CDR1 and CDR2 from the germline V gene are SGHVS and FQNEAQ. CDR3 loop: CTSSFAGQGMLEPQHF. As DNA, the CDR3 is TGTACCAGCAGCTTTGCCGGACAGGGGATGTTAGAGCCCCAGCATTTT.

The chain joins TRBV27 to TRBJ2-6; D is undetermined. CDR3 size: 15 residues. Germline loops: CDR1 MNHEY, CDR2 SMNVEV (reference sequence). Trimming removed 5 bases from V and 0 bases from J, with 8 bases in between. The CDR3 DNA reads TGTGCCAGCAGTCTAGACACCTCTGGGGCCAACGTCCTGACTTTC. It codes for CASSLDTSGANVLTF.

This chain uses TRBV28 with TRBJ1-5; possibly TRBD1 for D (5 bases). V shed 3 bases and J shed 4 bases, with 10 bases lying between them. The CDR3 runs 14 residues. CDR1 and CDR2 (germline): MDHEN, SYDVKM. CDR3 sequence: CASSLGGENQPQHF. The CDR3 DNA sequence: TGTGCCAGCAGTTTGGGGGGGGAGAATCAGCCCCAGCATTTT.

Notes on this clonotype: At one boundary the junction diverges from the germline segment, which might be a read error. The V gene is TRBV6-1, the J gene TRBJ2-5, with D possibly matching TRBD1 (6 bases). The CDR3 sequence is 13 residues long. Germline loops: CDR1 MNHNS, CDR2 SASEGT. CDR3 nucleotides: TGTGCCAGCCATAGGACAGCTCAAGAGATCCAGTACTTC. Translated, it gives CASHRTAQEIQYF.

This clonotype was recorded a few times. The rearrangement joins TRBV6-4 to TRBJ1-6, with D unclear. The CDR3 extends over 13 amino acids. The V end lost 4 bases, the J end lost 9 bases, and 10 bases lay between the germline ends. CDR1 is MRHNA and CDR2 is SNTAGT in the germline V gene. CDR3 residues: CASSASPGSPLHF. The CDR3 DNA is TGTGCCAGCAGTGCCTCACCGGGTTCACCCCTCCACTTT.

The rearrangement uses TRBV19 and TRBJ2-7; 10 positions agree with TRBD2. Trimming at V came to 6 bases and at J to 5 bases, leaving 7 bases not matched to a gene. Germline assignment: CDR1 LNHDA and CDR2 SQIVND (reference sequence). The CDR3 length is 14 residues. Written as DNA, the CDR3 is TGTGCCAGTAGCCCGGCTAGCGGGAGTAACGAGCAGTACTTC. Its translation: CASSPASGSNEQYF. The whole variable domain, filled in from reference TRBV19 and TRBJ2-7, reads DGGITQSPKYLFRKEGQNVTLSCEQNLNHDAMYWYRQDPGQGLRLIYYSQIVNDFQKGDIAEGYSVSREKKESFPLTVTSAQKNPTAFYLCASSPASGSNEQYFGPGTRLTVT.

This clonotype was recorded a few times. The chain joins TRBV7-2 to TRBJ2-7; D may be TRBD2 (6 bases). V shed 3 bases and J shed 0 bases, with 6 bases lying between them. There are 13 residues in the CDR3. CDR1 and CDR2 (germline): SGHTA, FQGNSA. CDR3 residues: CASSFSGSYEQYF. For the CDR3, the DNA is TGTGCCAGCAGCTTTAGCGGCTCCTACGAGCAGTACTTC.

The chain combines TRBV19 with TRBJ1-1; no firm D call. CDR1 and CDR2 (germline): LNHDA, SQIVND (reference sequence). The CDR3 totals 14 residues. V lost 2 bases, J lost 1 base, and 8 bases lay in between. CDR3: CASSIPPGNTEAFF. CDR3 nucleotides: TGTGCCAGTAGTATACCGCCTGGGAACACTGAAGCTTTCTTT.

The chain combines TRBV9 with TRBJ2-1; 8 nucleotides match TRBD2. The CDR3 covers 17 residues. Germline CDR1 and CDR2: SGDLS and YYNGEE. The ends lost 0 bases at V and 2 bases at J; junction bases unmatched: 7. The CDR3 region is CASSVARGGEAYNEQFF. DNA of the CDR3: TGTGCCAGCAGCGTAGCTCGGGGGGGGGAAGCCTACAATGAGCAGTTCTTC. The full variable domain, with the rest looked up from reference TRBV9 and TRBJ2-1, is DSGVTQTPKHLITATGQRVTLRCSPRSGDLSVYWYQQSLDQGLQFLIQYYNGEERAKGNILERFSAQQFPDLHSELNLSSLELGDSALYFCASSVARGGEAYNEQFFGPGTRLTVL.

This clonotype was counted a few times. The chain recombines TRBV7-2 with TRBJ1-5, with D possibly TRBD1 on 6 matching bases. CDR3 length: 17 amino acids. CDR1 and CDR2 from the germline V gene are SGHTA and FQGNSA. V was cut by 5 bases and J by 2 bases, with 19 bases left in between. The CDR3 protein is CASSPSPGTRGNQPQHF. CDR3 nucleotide sequence: TGTGCCAGCAGCCCTTCTCCCGGGACAAGGGGCAATCAGCCCCAGCATTTT.

The J gene is TRBJ2-5, the V gene TRBV7-9, with D possibly being TRBD2 (6 bases). The CDR3 is 13 amino acids. Germline V gene data show CDR1 as SEHNR and CDR2 as FQNEAQ (reference sequence). V shed 6 bases and J shed 2 bases, with 10 bases lying between them. The CDR3: CASSWGEQETQYF. The CDR3 DNA is TGTGCCAGCAGTTGGGGGGAACAAGAGACCCAGTACTTC. Full variable domain (rest looked up from reference TRBV7-9 and TRBJ2-5): DTGVSQNPRHKITKRGQNVTFRCDPISEHNRLYWYRQTLGQGPEFLTYFQNEAQLEKSRLLSDRFSAERPKGSFSTLEIQRTEQGDSAMYLCASSWGEQETQYFGPGTRLLVL.

This clonotype has just one count. This chain links TRBV16 with TRBJ1-2; 12 nucleotides align to TRBD1. The CDR3 extends over 16 amino acids. V gave up 3 bases and J gave up 3 bases; unmatched junction bases: 5. The germline V gene encodes CDR1 KGHSY and CDR2 FQNENV. CDR3: CASSHGRDRGHYGYTF. CDR3 coding DNA: TGTGCCAGCAGCCACGGCCGGGACAGGGGGCACTATGGCTACACCTTC.

This clonotype was seen only a few times. The gene calls are TRBV20-1 and TRBJ1-2, with TRBD1 as a possible D gene (6 bases). The CDR3 runs to 18 residues. The germline V gene has CDR1 DFQATT and CDR2 SNEGSKA (reference sequence). V shed 0 bases and J shed 8 bases, with 28 bases lying between them. CDR3 sequence: CSARDLPGGGRKVGGYTF. The CDR3 DNA sequence: TGCAGTGCTAGAGATCTCCCAGGTGGGGGGCGCAAAGTAGGAGGCTACACCTTC.

This clonotype was observed a few times. The genes are TRBV12-3 or TRBV12-4 and TRBJ1-2; a weak D match, TRBD1 (6 bases). CDR3 length: 13 amino acids. V lost 6 bases, J lost 4 bases, and 12 bases lay in between. CDR3 residues: CASSIQGIYGYTF. The CDR3 nucleotides are TGTGCCAGCAGCATTCAGGGGATCTATGGCTACACCTTC.

This chain joins TRBV7-2 and TRBJ2-1, with TRBD2 matching over 8 bases. Looked up from germline, CDR1 is SGHTA and CDR2 is FQGNSA. This CDR3 is 16 amino acids long. Trimming at V came to 5 bases and at J to 4 bases, leaving 10 bases not matched to a gene. In DNA form, the CDR3 reads TGTGCCAGCAGCCAAGTTGGCGGGGGGTCTTACAATGAGCAGTTCTTC. It encodes CASSQVGGGSYNEQFF.

This clonotype was found a few times. This chain joins TRBV6-2 or TRBV6-3 and TRBJ2-7, with 7 bases lining up with TRBD1. The CDR3 runs 15 residues. V lost 1 base, J lost 2 bases, and 5 bases stayed unmatched. Germline CDR1 and CDR2: MNHEY and SVGEGT. This chain's CDR3 is CASSYFTGDTYEQYF. In DNA, the CDR3 is TGTGCCAGCAGTTACTTTACAGGGGACACCTACGAGCAGTACTTC.

The V call is TRBV20-1, the J call TRBJ1-1, with 7 bases lining up with TRBD1. V lost 3 bases and J lost 7; bases outside the gene matches: 11. From germline, CDR1 is DFQATT and CDR2 SNEGSKA (reference sequence). CDR3 length: 14 amino acids. The CDR3 DNA reads as TGCAGTGCTAGTGACGCGGGACAGAAACTTGAAGCTTTCTTT. Protein sequence: CSASDAGQKLEAFF.

The chain employs TRBV5-4 and TRBJ2-1, with TRBD1 matching 10 bases. V lost 0 bases and J lost 8; bases outside the gene matches: 5. Looked up from germline, CDR1 is SGHNT and CDR2 is YYREEE (reference sequence). This CDR3 has 15 residues. Here the CDR3 DNA reads TGTGCCAGCAGCTTGGGACAGGGGGCGGTCGATGAGCAGTTCTTC. Translation gives CASSLGQGAVDEQFF.

This chain links TRBV19 with TRBJ1-6; D might be TRBD1 (6 bases). Looked up from germline, CDR1 is LNHDA and CDR2 is SQIVND (reference sequence). This CDR3 region has 14 residues. Trimming left V 5 bases short and J 6 bases short, with 11 bases between. This chain's CDR3 is CASSPGAFNSPLHF. The DNA of the CDR3 is TGTGCCAGTAGTCCAGGGGCCTTTAATTCACCCCTCCACTTT.

The chain joins TRBV7-2 to TRBJ1-1; D gene unclear. The CDR3 extends over 10 amino acids. Trimming pared 3 bases from V and 8 bases from J, leaving 4 bases between. Germline-derived CDR1 and CDR2 are SGHTA and FQGNSA. The CDR3 DNA follows: TGTGCCAGCAGCTTCCAAGAAGCTTTCTTT. Residues: CASSFQEAFF.

This chain uses TRBV7-8 with TRBJ1-3, with 7 nucleotides matching TRBD1. Germline V lookup: CDR1 SGHVS, CDR2 FQNEAQ. This CDR3 has 17 residues. J was trimmed by 0 bases and V by 5 bases; bases with no gene match: 10. The CDR3 DNA is TGTGCCAGCAGCCCCAGGGGGGCGATCTTCTCTGGAAACACCATATATTTT. Translating it yields CASSPRGAIFSGNTIYF.

J is TRBJ1-2 and V is TRBV28; D remains unclear. The V and J ends lost 5 bases and 6 bases respectively, with 10 bases between them. The CDR3 has 12 amino acids. Germline assignment: CDR1 MDHEN and CDR2 SYDVKM. The CDR3 DNA reads TGTGCCAGCAGTCTCGTCCTCAATGGCTACACCTTC. Protein sequence: CASSLVLNGYTF.

The CDR3 coding sequence is TGTGCCAGCAGTGAAAGAGACGGAGGTGAAGCTTTCTTT. Translation: CASSERDGGEAFF. This chain uses TRBV6-4 with TRBJ1-1, with unresolved D. Germline CDR1 reads MRHNA; CDR2 reads SNTAGT. V lost 3 bases, J lost 7 bases, and 12 bases lay in between. The CDR3 covers 13 residues.